This T cell receptor (beta chain) stems from a study of CD8+ T cells in alopecia areata. Once RNA had been extracted, it was reverse transcribed into cDNA to act as the sequencing template. Sequencing used immunoSEQ multiplex PCR; TCRdb keeps in-frame clones, though not all of them. The table lists approximately 220,000 clones, roughly two fifths of them singletons. This CDR3 is built from 13 residues. V lost 1 base and J lost 1, with 4 bases in between. Germline lookup yields CDR1 LNHDA and CDR2 SQIVND (reference sequence). On this clone: The same CDR3 also results from other DNA sequences found in this sample.

Treatment described: oral pan-JAK inhibitor, 5-10 mg twice daily. The origin of this receptor is a human donor with alopecia areata. This chain uses TRBV19 with TRBJ1-1; D gene unclear. This material consisted of CD4+ T cells sorted from blood, taken at approximately week 30, from a patient treated with tofacitinib. Written as DNA, the CDR3 is TGTGCCAGTAGTATAGGCCGGAACACTGAAGCTTTCTTT. Translation gives CASSIGRNTEAFF.